This TCR beta chain was sequenced during a study of blood T cell repertoires in COVID-19. The germline CDR1 and CDR2 sequences are SGHVS and FQNEAQ. The CDR3 consists of 16 residues. V gave up 1 base and J gave up 2 bases; unmatched junction bases: 4. Original processing methods: Amplification of reference gene primers was used by the study to estimate nucleated cell counts. Sequenced by immunoSEQ multiplex PCR; TCRdb stores in-frame clones only, minus some. D and trimming come from the DNA, and the V and J calls and clone size come from that table. The sample lists some 200,000 clones; roughly four fifths were seen once.

The sample was peripheral blood. The chain recombines TRBV7-8 with TRBJ2-2; 7 positions agree with TRBD2. The sequence was collected from a middle-aged woman with acute or convalescent COVID-19. For the CDR3, the DNA is TGTGCCAGCAGCTTAGTAGGGACTACTAACACCGGGGAGCTGTTTTTT. As protein: CASSLVGTTNTGELFF.